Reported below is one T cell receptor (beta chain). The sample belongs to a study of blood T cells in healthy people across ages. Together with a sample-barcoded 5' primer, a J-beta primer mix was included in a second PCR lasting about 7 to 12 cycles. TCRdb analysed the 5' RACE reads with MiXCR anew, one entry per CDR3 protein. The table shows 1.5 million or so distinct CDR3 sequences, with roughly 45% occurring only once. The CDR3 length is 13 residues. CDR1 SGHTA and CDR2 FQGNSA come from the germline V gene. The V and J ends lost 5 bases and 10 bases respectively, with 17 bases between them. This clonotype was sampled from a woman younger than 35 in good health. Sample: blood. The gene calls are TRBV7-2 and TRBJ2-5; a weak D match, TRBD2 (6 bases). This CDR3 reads CASSNPQLAFQYF. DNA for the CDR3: TGTGCCAGCAGCAATCCCCAACTAGCTTTCCAGTACTTC. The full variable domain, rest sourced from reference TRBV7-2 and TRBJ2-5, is GAGVSQSPSNKVTEKGKDVELRCDPISGHTALYWYRQSLGQGLEFLIYFQGNSAPDKSGLPSDRFSAERTGGSVSTLTIQRTQQEDSAVYLCASSNPQLAFQYFGPGTRLLVL.